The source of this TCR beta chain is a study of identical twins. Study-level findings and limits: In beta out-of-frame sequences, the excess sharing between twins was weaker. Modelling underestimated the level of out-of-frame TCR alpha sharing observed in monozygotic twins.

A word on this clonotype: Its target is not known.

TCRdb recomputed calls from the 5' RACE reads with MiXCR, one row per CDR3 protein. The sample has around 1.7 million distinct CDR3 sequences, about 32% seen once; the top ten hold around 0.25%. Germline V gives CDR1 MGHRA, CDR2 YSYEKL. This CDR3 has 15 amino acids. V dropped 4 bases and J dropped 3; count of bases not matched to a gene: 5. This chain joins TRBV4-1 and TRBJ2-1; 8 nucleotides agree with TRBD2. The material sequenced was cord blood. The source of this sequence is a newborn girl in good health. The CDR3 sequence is CASSRAGAIYNEQFF. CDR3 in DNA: TGCGCCAGCAGCCGAGCGGGGGCTATCTACAATGAGCAGTTCTTC.